This T cell receptor (beta chain) is drawn from a study of T cells in localized non-small cell lung cancer (dated by TCRdb to the early 2020s). Broadly, across the study: Comparing tumors with uninvolved tumor-adjacent lungs, the study looked at the T cell repertoires of 236 patients with early-stage NSCLC. The cohort comprised 200 to 300 treatment-naïve NSCLC patients with resected, localized lung tumors. A mean age of about 66 years was recorded for the NSCLC patients, of whom more than 120 were male and 90 to 110 were female.

Here is what the overall study found, with its caveats: Because multi-region tumor sequencing was not done, intratumor heterogeneity could not be ruled out. Uninvolved tumor-adjacent lung showed the highest T cell clonality, higher than tumor, which suggests more focused antigenic responses in the adjacent lung. Because of the exploratory design, TCR variables were selected using unadjusted p-values without false-discovery rate correction. Of the top 100 tumor clones, a median of roughly 57 were detected in paired uninvolved adjacent lung; approximately 30 were also among that lung's top 100. Longer overall survival was associated with higher blood T cell density, whereas shorter survival was associated with higher adjacent-lung clonality.

Uninvolved adjacent lung was obtained at least 2 cm from the tumor margin, and the absence of atypia was confirmed by two independent pathologists. At diagnosis, peripheral blood, uninvolved tumor-adjacent lung and tumor were collected and were preserved as a mix of fresh-frozen and FFPE material. Of note for this clone: Its antigen is currently not known. Within one base of it there is no much larger clone, and no base qualities were kept.

TCR beta CDR3 regions were sequenced from DNA using the immunoSEQ Assay. In the paper's pipeline: T cell density was computed as TCR beta template counts normalized to usable DNA estimated by amplifying housekeeping genes. Using the preseqR package, richness was estimated by extrapolating to 120,000 templates for tissue samples and 400,000 templates for PBMC samples. Clonality was calculated as one minus Pielou's evenness. Tissue-enriched TCRs were identified through differential abundance testing performed on productive amino-acid clonotypes, with a minimum total count of 5 and an alpha of 0.1. The Jaccard Index and the Morisita Overlap Index were used to measure repertoire overlap between compartments. GLIPH clustered TCR beta CDR3s with public tetramer-defined viral CDR3s; viral motifs required at least three viral sequences plus V-gene enrichment. In TCRdb, the immuneACCESS table is reduced to in-frame sequences with V and J assigned. These tables do not hold every clone; where another copy was compared, an unresolved V gene accounts for under half, and the others remain unexplained. The DNA gave D and trimming, while V, J and clone size come from that table. This sample gives 1,500 to 2,000 clones in total; around 34% of them show up just once. Together, the top ten hold 13% to 15% of the sample.

V and J lose 2 bases and 6 bases, and a span of 14 bases separates them. The germline V gene specifies SGHNT as CDR1 and YENEEA as CDR2. There are 14 amino acids in the CDR3, from cysteine to phenylalanine inclusive. CDR3 DNA only is kept here, 42 bases in frame from base 1. This sequence originates from a female donor at least 60 years old with stage II squamous cell lung carcinoma. The chain is made from TRBV11-3 and TRBJ2-7; TRBD1 is a weak D gene call, 6 bases matching. This specimen was normal lung tissue next to the tumor, taken before any cancer treatment. The CDR3 region reads CASSLPMGAGEQYF. At the DNA level, the sequence is TGTGCCAGCAGCTTACCCATGGGGGCAGGCGAGCAGTACTTC.